This T cell receptor beta chain was documented in a study of CD8 T cells in Susac syndrome. RNA, at about 0.45 to 1 ug, was reverse transcribed with random hexamers. Each CDR3 protein gets one entry after TCRdb re-called the immunoSEQ multiplex PCR reads with MiXCR. The top ten hold around 0.27% of the sample, which has 95,000 to 150,000 distinct CDR3 sequences, roughly 94% seen once. V was cut by 5 bases and J by 2 bases, with 8 bases left in between. Germline CDR1 reads SGHVS; CDR2 reads FNYEAQ. The CDR3 spans 13 residues. Sequencing was done on a sample of CD8+ T cells from PBMCs. This chain uses TRBV7-6 with TRBJ2-3; D gene ambiguous. The sequence derives from a human donor with Susac syndrome. The DNA of the CDR3 is TGTGCCAGCAGCCCCAACCCCACAGATACGCAGTATTTT. It yields the protein CASSPNPTDTQYF.